This T cell receptor (beta chain) was retrieved from a study of T cells after yellow fever vaccination (dated by TCRdb to the late 2010s). For context, the study as a whole: Libraries from fractions with low cell numbers were prepared with the SMART-Seq v4 Ultra Low Input RNA kit. To follow T-cell clones before and after primary and booster YFV17D yellow fever vaccination, bulk TCR alpha and beta repertoires were sequenced over time. Two healthy male donors, one aged 18 to 30 and one aged 30 to 40 years, made up the cohort. Blood was collected at multiple timepoints before and after primary and secondary immunization, and bulk PBMC replicates and cell subsets were isolated. Summary of the overall study and its limitations: Compared with the primary T-cell response, the secondary T-cell response was faster but weaker, reaching its peak on day 5 rather than on day 15. Most clones expanded after primary vaccination were re-detected after the booster (almost 98% of CD4 and approximately 88% of CD8), suggesting broad memory maintenance. Computational filtering was needed because FACS-sorted repertoires could contain abundant contaminating clonotypes from the bulk population. Because the study included only a couple of donors, the extent to which the findings can be generalized is limited. A small fraction of clonotypes appeared in both the CD4 and CD8 compartments, likely as a result of convergent recombination.

This clonotype occurred many times. Its recognized antigen is unknown. No clone much larger than this one lies a single base away; base qualities are absent. V is cut back by 2 bases and J by 0 bases, with 2 bases in the junction unmatched. The CDR3, from cysteine to phenylalanine, totals 16 residues. Only the CDR3 portion is preserved as DNA: 48 bases, with reading frame beginning at the first base. CDR1 and CDR2 were assigned from the germline V gene as SGHTA and FQGNSA. Sequencing was carried out with an Illumina NovaSeq 6000. TCR cDNA was synthesized by 5'RACE template switching, which introduced a universal primer site and unique molecular identifiers. Priming for cDNA synthesis came from both the TCR alpha and TCR beta constant segments. Library amplification used two PCR steps, and the second PCR step added sample barcodes and sequencing adapters. Sequencing of the libraries was done on either Illumina HiSeq 2500 (2x100 bp) or NovaSeq (2x150 bp). The paper's processing steps were these. MIGEC was used to demultiplex reads and collapse the reads into UMI consensus sequences, and MiXCR was used for V(D)J alignment. Clonotypes responding to the vaccine were identified with edgeR on replicate PBMC samples, with the criteria of FDR below 0.01 and a log2 fold change above 5 up to day 15. Each bulk clonotype was labeled CD4 or CD8 based on which sequenced repertoire, CD4 or CD8, contained the clonotype at higher abundance. The public reads were quality trimmed at Q25 with fastp and then assembled into clones with MiXCR by TCRdb, keeping productive beta chains. Rows merge per CDR3 protein into single entries with the most common DNA and genes. In this record, the V and J calls reflect TCRdb's handling and not the investigators' own analysis. In this sample the table shows around 310,000 distinct CDR3 sequences, 3.5% to 4.5% of which occur a single time. The biggest ten clones account for approximately 20% of the sample.

Read against the paper, the sample's treatment or condition label means: live attenuated yellow fever vaccine strain. Two biological replicates of bulk PBMCs were collected at each blood-draw timepoint. A standard Ficoll-Paque protocol was used to isolate PBMCs from peripheral blood. RNA was extracted with TriZol from bulk PBMCs, CD4 and CD8 fractions, and dextramer-positive and dextramer-negative fractions. The receptor chain draws on TRBV7-2 and TRBJ2-7; 12 of the junction bases match TRBD2. This receptor was identified in a young man who received the YFV17D yellow fever vaccine. The sequences come from PBMCs, collected 15 days after the yellow fever booster vaccination. The CDR3: CASSLTSGGTSYEQYF. In nucleotide form, the sequence is TGTGCCAGCAGCTTAACTAGCGGGGGGACCTCCTACGAGCAGTACTTC.